This entry is about one T cell receptor beta chain. Profiling relied on immunoSEQ multiplex PCR, and the TCRdb table lists in-frame clones only, not all of them. The data hold 100,000 to 150,000 clones, with around 87% observed a single time. The CDR3 is 12 amino acids. In germline, CDR1 is LNHDA, CDR2 SQIVND (reference sequence). V was shortened by 3 bases and J by 1 base, with 3 bases between the two germline ends. This sample was included in a study of control samples from healthy donors and cancer patients. The source of this sequence is a man between 60 and 70 years old in good health. The chain combines TRBV19 with TRBJ2-5, with D uncertain. Sequenced: blood. DNA of the CDR3: TGTGCCAGTAGTATCGGCCAAGAGACCCAGTACTTC. This encodes CASSIGQETQYF. Using reference TRBV19 and TRBJ2-5 for the parts outside the CDR3, the full variable domain is DGGITQSPKYLFRKEGQNVTLSCEQNLNHDAMYWYRQDPGQGLRLIYYSQIVNDFQKGDIAEGYSVSREKKESFPLTVTSAQKNPTAFYLCASSIGQETQYFGPGTRLLVL.